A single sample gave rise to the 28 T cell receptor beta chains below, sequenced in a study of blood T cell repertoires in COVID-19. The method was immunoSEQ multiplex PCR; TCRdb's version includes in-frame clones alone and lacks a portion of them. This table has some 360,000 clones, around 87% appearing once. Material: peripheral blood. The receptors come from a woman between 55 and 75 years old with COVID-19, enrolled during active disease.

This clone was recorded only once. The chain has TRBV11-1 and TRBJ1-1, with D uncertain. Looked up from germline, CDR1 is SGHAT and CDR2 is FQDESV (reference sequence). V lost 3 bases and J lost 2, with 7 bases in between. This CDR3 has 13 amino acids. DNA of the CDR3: TGTGCCAGCAGCTTTTCAGAAAACACTGAAGCTTTCTTT. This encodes CASSFSENTEAFF.

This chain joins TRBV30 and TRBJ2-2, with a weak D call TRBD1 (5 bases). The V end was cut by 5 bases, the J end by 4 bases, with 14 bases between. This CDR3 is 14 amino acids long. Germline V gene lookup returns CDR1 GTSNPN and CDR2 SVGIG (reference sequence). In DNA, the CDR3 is TGTGCCTGGGATGACAGTCCCAGCACCGGGGAGCTGTTTTTT. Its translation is CAWDDSPSTGELFF.

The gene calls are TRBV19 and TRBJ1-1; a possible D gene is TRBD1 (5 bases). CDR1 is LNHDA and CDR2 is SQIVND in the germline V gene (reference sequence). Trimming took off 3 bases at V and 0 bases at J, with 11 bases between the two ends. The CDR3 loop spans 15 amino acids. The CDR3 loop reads CASSMVGGLNTEAFF. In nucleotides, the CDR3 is TGTGCCAGTAGTATGGTGGGGGGGTTGAACACTGAAGCTTTCTTT.

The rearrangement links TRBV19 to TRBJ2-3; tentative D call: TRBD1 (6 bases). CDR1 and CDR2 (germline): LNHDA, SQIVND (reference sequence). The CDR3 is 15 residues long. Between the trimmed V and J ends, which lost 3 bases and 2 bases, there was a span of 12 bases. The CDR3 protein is CASSMMRGSTDTQYF. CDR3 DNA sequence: TGTGCCAGTAGTATGATGAGGGGGTCCACAGATACGCAGTATTTT.

The CDR3 is CASNPIPGDTQYF. The CDR3 coding sequence is TGTGCCAGCAACCCAATACCGGGAGATACGCAGTATTTT. This sequence joins TRBV7-7 and TRBJ2-3; D unresolved. From germline, CDR1 is SSHAT and CDR2 FNYEAQ (reference sequence). This CDR3 region has 13 residues. Trimming stripped 7 bases from V and 5 bases from J, with 13 bases between. The entire variable domain, with the rest obtained from reference TRBV7-7 and TRBJ2-3, is as follows: GAGVSQSPRYKVTKRGQDVTLRCDPISSHATLYWYQQALGQGPEFLTYFNYEAQPDKSGLPSDRFSAERPEGSISTLTIQRTEQRDSAMYRCASNPIPGDTQYFGPGTRLTVL.

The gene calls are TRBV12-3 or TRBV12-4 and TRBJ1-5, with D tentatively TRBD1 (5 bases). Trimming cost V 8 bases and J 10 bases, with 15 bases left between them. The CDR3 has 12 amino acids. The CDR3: CASEQTGSPQHF. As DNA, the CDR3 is TGTGCCAGCGAACAAACAGGTAGCCCCCAGCATTTT.

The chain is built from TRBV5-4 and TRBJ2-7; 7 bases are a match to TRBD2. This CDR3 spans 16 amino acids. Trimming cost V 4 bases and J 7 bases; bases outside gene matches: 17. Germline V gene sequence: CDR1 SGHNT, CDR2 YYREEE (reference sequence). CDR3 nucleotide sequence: TGTGCCAGCAGCCTCAACTCAGCGGGGCCATCCCTGGAGCAGTACTTC. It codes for CASSLNSAGPSLEQYF.

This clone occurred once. The CDR3, as DNA: TGTGCCAGCAGCCCCTCCGGGGAGATAGGAGGCTACACCTTC. This gives the protein CASSPSGEIGGYTF. This chain uses TRBV5-6 with TRBJ1-2, with D unclear. V was trimmed by 4 bases and J by 8 bases, leaving 18 bases between them. This CDR3 is built from 14 residues. From germline, CDR1 is SGHDT and CDR2 YYEEEE.

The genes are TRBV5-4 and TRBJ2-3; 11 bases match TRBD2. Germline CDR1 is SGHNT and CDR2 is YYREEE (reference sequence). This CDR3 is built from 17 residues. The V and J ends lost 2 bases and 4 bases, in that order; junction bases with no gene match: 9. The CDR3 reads CASSLRRLAGLSDTQYF. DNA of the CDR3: TGTGCCAGCAGCTTAAGGCGACTAGCGGGGTTATCAGATACGCAGTATTTT. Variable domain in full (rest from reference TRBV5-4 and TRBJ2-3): ETGVTQSPTHLIKTRGQQVTLRCSSQSGHNTVSWYQQALGQGPQFIFQYYREEENGRGNFPPRFSGLQFPNYSSELNVNALELDDSALYLCASSLRRLAGLSDTQYFGPGTRLTVL.

CDR3 nucleotide sequence: TGTGCCACCAGCAGAGATTTTGGTCCTCTAGGTTTCTTC. Translated, it gives CATSRDFGPLGFF. The rearrangement links TRBV15 to TRBJ2-1; D call uncertain. The CDR3 has 13 amino acids. Germline V lookup: CDR1 LNHNV, CDR2 YYDKDF (reference sequence). V lost 0 bases and J lost 16, with 16 bases in between.

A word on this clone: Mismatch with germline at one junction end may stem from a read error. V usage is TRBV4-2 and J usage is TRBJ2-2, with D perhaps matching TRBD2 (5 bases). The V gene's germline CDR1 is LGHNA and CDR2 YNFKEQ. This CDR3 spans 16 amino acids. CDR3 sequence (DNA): TGTGCCAGCAGCCCCCGGGCATCCCTGAACACCGGGGAGTTGTTTTTT. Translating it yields CASSPRASLNTGELFF.

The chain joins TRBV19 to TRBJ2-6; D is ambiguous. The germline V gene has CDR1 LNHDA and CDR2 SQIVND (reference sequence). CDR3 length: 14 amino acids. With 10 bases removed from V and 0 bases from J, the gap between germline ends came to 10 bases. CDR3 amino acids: CATNQRSGANVLTF. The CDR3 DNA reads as TGTGCCACCAATCAGCGCTCTGGGGCCAACGTCCTGACTTTC. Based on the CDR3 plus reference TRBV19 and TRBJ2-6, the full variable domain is DGGITQSPKYLFRKEGQNVTLSCEQNLNHDAMYWYRQDPGQGLRLIYYSQIVNDFQKGDIAEGYSVSREKKESFPLTVTSAQKNPTAFYLCATNQRSGANVLTFGAGSRLTVL.

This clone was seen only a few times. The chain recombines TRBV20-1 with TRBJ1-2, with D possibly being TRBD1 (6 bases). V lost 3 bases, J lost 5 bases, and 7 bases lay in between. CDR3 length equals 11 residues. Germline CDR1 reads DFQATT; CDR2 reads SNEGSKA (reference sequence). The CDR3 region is CSASQGYGYTF. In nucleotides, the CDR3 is TGCAGTGCTAGCCAGGGGTATGGCTACACCTTC.

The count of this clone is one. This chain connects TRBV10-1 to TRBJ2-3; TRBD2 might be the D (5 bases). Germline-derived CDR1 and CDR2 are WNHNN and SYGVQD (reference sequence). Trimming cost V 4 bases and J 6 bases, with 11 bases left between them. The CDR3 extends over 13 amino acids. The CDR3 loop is CASSVEGRDTQYF. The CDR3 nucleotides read TGCGCCAGCAGTGTAGAGGGTAGGGATACGCAGTATTTT.

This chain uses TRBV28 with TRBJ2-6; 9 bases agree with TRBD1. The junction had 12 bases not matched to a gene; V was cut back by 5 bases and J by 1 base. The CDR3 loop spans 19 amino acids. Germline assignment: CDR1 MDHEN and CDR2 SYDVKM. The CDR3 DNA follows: TGTGCCAGCAGTCCCCGTCCCGGGACAGGGTTATCTGGGGCCAACGTCCTGACTTTC. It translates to CASSPRPGTGLSGANVLTF.

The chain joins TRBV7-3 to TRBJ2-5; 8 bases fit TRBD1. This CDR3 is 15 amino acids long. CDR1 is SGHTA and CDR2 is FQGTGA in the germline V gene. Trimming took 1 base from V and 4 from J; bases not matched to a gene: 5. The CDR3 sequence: CASSLIGRGLETQYF. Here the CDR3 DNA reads TGTGCCAGCAGCTTAATAGGCAGGGGGCTAGAGACCCAGTACTTC.

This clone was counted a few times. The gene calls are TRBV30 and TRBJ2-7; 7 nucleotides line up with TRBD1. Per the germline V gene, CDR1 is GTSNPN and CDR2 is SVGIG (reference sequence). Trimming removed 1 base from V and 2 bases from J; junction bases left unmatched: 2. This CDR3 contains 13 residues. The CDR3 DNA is TGTGCCTGGAGTGCAGGGACAGCCTACGAGCAGTACTTC. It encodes CAWSAGTAYEQYF.

The CDR3 DNA follows: TGTGCCATCAGTGAGTCGAGGCAGGGGTTACAAGGGCAGTTCTTC. Its protein product is CAISESRQGLQGQFF. This chain connects TRBV10-3 to TRBJ2-1; possible D gene TRBD1, 6 bases. The length of the CDR3 is 15 residues. Germline V gene lookup returns CDR1 ENHRY and CDR2 SYGVKD. Trimming left V 0 bases short and J 12 bases short, with 18 bases between.

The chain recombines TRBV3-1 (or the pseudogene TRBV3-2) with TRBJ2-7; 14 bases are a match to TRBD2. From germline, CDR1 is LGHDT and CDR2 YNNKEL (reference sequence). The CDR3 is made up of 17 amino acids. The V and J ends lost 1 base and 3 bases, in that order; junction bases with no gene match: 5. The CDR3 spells CASSQGTSGGSYYEQYF. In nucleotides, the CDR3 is TGTGCCAGCAGCCAAGGGACTAGCGGGGGGTCCTACTACGAGCAGTACTTC.

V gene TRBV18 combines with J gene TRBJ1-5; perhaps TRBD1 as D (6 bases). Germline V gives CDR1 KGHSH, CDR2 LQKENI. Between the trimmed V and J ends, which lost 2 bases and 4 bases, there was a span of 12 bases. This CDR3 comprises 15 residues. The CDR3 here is CASSPGRGVNQPQHF. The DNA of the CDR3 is TGTGCCAGCTCACCAGGCAGGGGCGTGAATCAGCCCCAGCATTTT.

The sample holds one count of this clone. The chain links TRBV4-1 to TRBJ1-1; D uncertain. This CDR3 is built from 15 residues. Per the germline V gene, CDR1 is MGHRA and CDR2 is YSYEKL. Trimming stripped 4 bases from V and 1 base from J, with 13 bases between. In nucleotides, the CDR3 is TGCGCCAGCAGCCGTGGTCATGGAGGGAACACTGAAGCTTTCTTT. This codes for CASSRGHGGNTEAFF.

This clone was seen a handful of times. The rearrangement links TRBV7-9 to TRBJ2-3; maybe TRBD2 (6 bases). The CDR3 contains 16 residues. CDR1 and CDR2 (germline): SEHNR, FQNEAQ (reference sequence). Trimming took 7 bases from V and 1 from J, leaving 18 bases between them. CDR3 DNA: TGTGCCAGCATCCCGAAGTGGGGGGTAGGCACAGATACGCAGTATTTT. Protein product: CASIPKWGVGTDTQYF.

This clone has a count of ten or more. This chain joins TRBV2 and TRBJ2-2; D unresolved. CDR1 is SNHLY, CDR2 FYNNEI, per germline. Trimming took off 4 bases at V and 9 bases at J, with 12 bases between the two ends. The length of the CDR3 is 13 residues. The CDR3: CASSGGPTRELFF. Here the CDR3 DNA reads TGTGCCAGCAGTGGAGGTCCAACCAGGGAGCTGTTTTTT.

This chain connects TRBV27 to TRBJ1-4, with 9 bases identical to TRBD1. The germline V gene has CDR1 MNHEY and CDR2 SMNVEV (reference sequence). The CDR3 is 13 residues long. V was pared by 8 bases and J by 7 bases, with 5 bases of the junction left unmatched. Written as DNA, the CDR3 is TGTGCCAGCCGCGGACAGGGGCGTGAAAAACTGTTTTTT. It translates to CASRGQGREKLFF.

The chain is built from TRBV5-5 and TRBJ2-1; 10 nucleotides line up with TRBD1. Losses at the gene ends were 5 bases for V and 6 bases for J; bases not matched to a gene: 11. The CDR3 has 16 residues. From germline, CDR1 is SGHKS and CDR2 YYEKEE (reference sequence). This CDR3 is CASSLGQGIRGNEQFF. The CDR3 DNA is TGTGCCAGCAGTCTGGGACAGGGGATCCGGGGCAATGAGCAGTTCTTC.

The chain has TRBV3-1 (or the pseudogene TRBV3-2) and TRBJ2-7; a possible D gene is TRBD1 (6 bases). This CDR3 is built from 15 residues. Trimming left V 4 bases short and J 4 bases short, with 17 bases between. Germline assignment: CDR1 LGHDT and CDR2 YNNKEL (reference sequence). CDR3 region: CASSLGQLILYEQYF. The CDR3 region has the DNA TGTGCCAGCAGCCTCGGACAGCTCATATTATACGAGCAGTACTTC.

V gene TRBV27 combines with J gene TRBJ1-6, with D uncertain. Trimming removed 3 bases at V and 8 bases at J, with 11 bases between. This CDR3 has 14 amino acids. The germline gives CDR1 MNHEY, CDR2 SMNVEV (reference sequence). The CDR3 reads CASSFKIVDSPLHF. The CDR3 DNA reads TGTGCCAGCAGTTTTAAGATAGTGGATTCACCCCTCCACTTT.

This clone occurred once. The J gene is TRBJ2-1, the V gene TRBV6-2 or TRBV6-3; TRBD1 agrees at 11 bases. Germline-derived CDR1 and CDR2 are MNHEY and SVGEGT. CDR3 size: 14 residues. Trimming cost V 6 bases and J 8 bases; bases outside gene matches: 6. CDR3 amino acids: CASSGQGARDEQFF. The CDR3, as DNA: TGTGCCAGCAGCGGACAGGGGGCGCGGGATGAGCAGTTCTTC.